This paragraph reports one T cell receptor beta chain. Study processing details: Quantification of nucleated cells was approximated via reference gene primer amplification. TCRdb's copy holds only in-frame clones and misses some; the assay was immunoSEQ multiplex PCR. V and J calls and clone size come straight from that table; D and trimming were deduced from the DNA. The sample lists approximately 200,000 clones; 94% were seen once. This sample stems from a study of blood T cell repertoires in COVID-19. For the study at large: Both acute and convalescent COVID-19 samples were obtained from the United States, Italy and Spain. The analysed material was cDNA or gDNA that came from T cells, B-cell-depleted T cells, or PBMCs.

V was pared by 3 bases and J by 5 bases, with 1 base of the junction left unmatched. The CDR3 runs 13 residues. Germline assignment: CDR1 MRHNA and CDR2 SNTAGT. Seattle participants joined during active infection and were tracked over time. The TCR was taken from a man aged 25-40 years with COVID-19, enrolled during active disease. Sequenced sample: peripheral blood. The chain has TRBV6-4 and TRBJ2-3, with 8 positions matching TRBD2. The CDR3 DNA is TGTGCCAGCAGTGAGAGCGGGGGAGATACGCAGTATTTT. Translated: CASSESGGDTQYF.